This is a list of T cell receptor beta chains from one sample in a study of blood T cells in healthy people across ages. TCRdb re-called the 5' RACE reads with MiXCR, one entry per CDR3 protein. The profile covers approximately 800,000 distinct CDR3 sequences, with about 55% appearing a single time and about 38% taken by the ten largest. Material for sequencing was blood. These receptors came from a man at least 80 years old in good health. CDR3s include the opening cysteine and the closing phenylalanine or tryptophan. Fields, in order: clone size, D gene, J gene, CDR3 length, V gene, CDR3 protein, CDR3 DNA. D genes are given only for firm matches. For some rows the clone size is stated as once, few or many, or as a class when expanded; others skip it.

>NA|NA|TRBJ1-2|13|TRBV27
CATRQSANYGYTF
TGTGCCACCCGACAGAGCGCGAACTATGGCTACACCTTC
>NA|TRBD1|TRBJ2-1|16|TRBV24-1
CATSDPPGQGYNEQFF
TGTGCCACCAGTGATCCCCCGGGACAGGGCTACAATGAGCAGTTCTTC
>NA|TRBD1|TRBJ1-1|16|TRBV15
CATSRDSTGAGTEAFF
TGTGCCACCAGCAGAGATAGTACAGGGGCGGGGACTGAAGCTTTCTTT
>NA|NA|TRBJ2-7|15|TRBV11-3
CASSVGGEEGDEQYF
TGTGCCAGCAGTGTGGGCGGGGAAGAGGGCGACGAGCAGTACTTC
>NA|NA|TRBJ2-3|18|TRBV5-1
CASSNSRAHPGEADTQYF
TGCGCCAGCAGCAACTCAAGGGCGCACCCGGGGGAAGCAGATACGCAGTATTTT
>NA|NA|TRBJ2-3|16|TRBV7-9
CASSKWARGEADTQYF
TGTGCCAGCAGCAAGTGGGCCAGGGGTGAGGCAGATACGCAGTATTTT
>NA|TRBD1|TRBJ2-7|16|TRBV7-8
CASSLQGTGGSYEQYF
TGTGCCAGCAGCTTGCAGGGGACAGGGGGCTCCTACGAGCAGTACTTC
>NA|NA|TRBJ2-3|12|TRBV27
CASLDGTDTQYF
TGTGCCAGCCTAGACGGCACAGATACGCAGTATTTT
>NA|NA|TRBJ1-1|13|TRBV20-1
CSARDSRITEAFF
TGCAGTGCTAGAGATTCACGGATCACTGAAGCTTTCTTT
>few|NA|TRBJ2-7|14|TRBV12-3/TRBV12-4
CASNQGGSSYEQYF
TGTGCCAGCAATCAGGGGGGTAGCTCCTACGAGCAGTACTTC
>few|NA|TRBJ2-1|16|TRBV6-6
CASTERRAGPYNEQFF
TGTGCCAGCACCGAACGCCGGGCGGGACCGTACAATGAGCAGTTCTTC
>NA|TRBD2|TRBJ2-7|14|TRBV3-1
CASRGRGERNEQYF
TGTGCCAGCAGGGGACGGGGGGAGCGAAACGAGCAGTACTTC
>NA|NA|TRBJ1-1|14|TRBV6-4
CASSEQGSNTEAFF
TGTGCCAGCAGTGAGCAGGGGAGCAACACTGAAGCTTTCTTT
>NA|NA|TRBJ1-2|12|TRBV9
CASSVEVGGYTF
TGTGCCAGCAGCGTAGAAGTCGGCGGCTACACCTTC
>NA|TRBD2|TRBJ2-7|15|TRBV25-1
CASSEVSGRASEQYF
TGTGCCAGCAGTGAAGTGAGCGGGAGGGCCAGCGAGCAGTACTTC
>few|NA|TRBJ2-7|15|TRBV4-1
CASSQGRDNTYEQYF
TGCGCCAGCAGCCAAGGGCGGGACAACACCTACGAGCAGTACTTC